This entry lists 28 T cell receptor beta chains sequenced from one sample in a study of CD8 T cells in Susac syndrome. With random hexamers, reverse transcription was performed on about 0.5 to 1 ug of RNA. TCRdb reanalysed the immunoSEQ multiplex PCR reads using MiXCR and keeps one entry per CDR3 protein. The sample records around 130,000 distinct CDR3 sequences, around 95% being singletons. The sequencing input was CD4+ T cells from PBMCs. The receptors here all came from a human donor in good health.

The CDR3 spells CSALDGSSGNTIYF. The CDR3 nucleotides are TGCAGTGCTCTGGACGGAAGCTCTGGAAACACCATATATTTT. The chain links TRBV20-1 to TRBJ1-3; D not certain. The CDR3 has 14 residues. Germline V CDR1 and CDR2: DFQATT, SNEGSKA (reference sequence). Trimming cost V 5 bases and J 0 bases, with 11 bases left between them.

The chain links TRBV7-9 to TRBJ1-5; D is perhaps TRBD1 (6 bases). Trimming removed 5 bases from V and 7 bases from J, with 18 bases in between. Germline loops: CDR1 SEHNR, CDR2 FQNEAQ (reference sequence). This CDR3 has 15 residues. Here the CDR3 reads CASSPSWGAEQPQHF. The CDR3 DNA reads TGTGCCAGCAGCCCTTCTTGGGGGGCGGAACAGCCCCAGCATTTT.

The CDR3 sequence is CASKASSLVNEQFF. CDR3 DNA sequence: TGTGCCAGTAAGGCTAGTAGTCTCGTCAATGAGCAGTTCTTC. The chain combines TRBV2 with TRBJ2-1; D gene ambiguous. Deletions cut 9 bases from V and 6 bases from J, with 18 bases between. The germline V gene encodes CDR1 SNHLY and CDR2 FYNNEI. This CDR3 has 14 residues.

The genes are TRBV15 and TRBJ2-2, with 10 bases that match TRBD1. V gave up 3 bases and J gave up 5 bases; unmatched junction bases: 3. Germline-derived CDR1 and CDR2 are LNHNV and YYDKDF (reference sequence). There are 15 residues in the CDR3. CDR3: CATSRGTGETGELFF. In DNA, the CDR3 is TGTGCCACCAGCAGGGGGACAGGGGAGACCGGGGAGCTGTTTTTT.

The V gene is TRBV6-6, the J gene TRBJ2-7, with TRBD2 matching over 10 bases. This CDR3 has 13 residues. The germline gives CDR1 MNHNY, CDR2 SVGAGI (reference sequence). Germline trimming cut 10 bases from V and 7 bases from J; bases unmatched to any gene: 10. CDR3 loop: CATGSSGRGEQYF. CDR3 sequence (DNA): TGTGCCACCGGTTCGAGCGGGAGGGGGGAGCAGTACTTC.

This clonotype occurred once. This chain connects TRBV10-3 to TRBJ2-1, with 7 bases matching TRBD2. V dropped 5 bases and J dropped 11; count of bases not matched to a gene: 6. The CDR3 runs to 12 residues. Germline V CDR1 and CDR2: ENHRY, SYGVKD. CDR3: CAISHTSEQQFF. The CDR3 bases are TGTGCCATCAGTCATACTAGCGAACAGCAGTTCTTC.

The chain uses TRBV5-1 and TRBJ1-1, with D perhaps matching TRBD1 (5 bases). Germline V gene sequence: CDR1 SGHRS, CDR2 YFSETQ. V was pared by 4 bases and J by 3 bases, with 16 bases between. The CDR3 extends over 15 amino acids. CDR3 loop: CASSPDTKGDTEAFF. Here the CDR3 DNA reads TGCGCCAGCAGCCCGGATACGAAAGGGGACACTGAAGCTTTCTTT.

The rearrangement uses TRBV5-5 and TRBJ2-5; 13 nucleotides align to TRBD2. The CDR3 covers 16 residues. Germline CDR1 and CDR2: SGHKS and YYEKEE (reference sequence). V trimming: 0 bases; J trimming: 3 bases; junction bases outside the gene matches: 2. The CDR3 protein is CASSLGGTSGKETQYF. For the CDR3, the DNA is TGTGCCAGCAGCTTGGGAGGGACTAGCGGGAAAGAGACCCAGTACTTC.

V usage is TRBV5-1 and J usage is TRBJ2-5, with TRBD1 matching over 9 bases. This CDR3 region has 14 residues. The ends lost 4 bases at V and 5 bases at J; junction bases unmatched: 6. Germline loops: CDR1 SGHRS, CDR2 YFSETQ. The CDR3 loop reads CASSPRTGDETQYF. In DNA, the CDR3 is TGCGCCAGCAGCCCCAGGACAGGGGATGAGACCCAGTACTTC.

This clonotype was seen only once. The chain has TRBV10-3 and TRBJ2-1, with TRBD2 identical over 10 bases. Unmatched junction bases numbered 12, after V lost 6 bases and J lost 7 bases. CDR1 and CDR2 (germline): ENHRY, SYGVKD. The length of the CDR3 is 16 residues. The CDR3 reads CAIRTSGPMGGNEQFF. DNA of the CDR3: TGTGCCATCAGGACTAGCGGGCCTATGGGAGGGAATGAGCAGTTCTTC.

The chain uses TRBV6-4 and TRBJ1-1, with D maybe TRBD1 (6 bases). This CDR3 spans 15 amino acids. V was pared by 4 bases and J by 1 base, with 13 bases between. Germline-derived CDR1 and CDR2 are MRHNA and SNTAGT. CDR3 bases: TGTGCCAGCAGTGTCGAAGGGGGTCCGAACACTGAAGCTTTCTTT. Translating it yields CASSVEGGPNTEAFF.

The chain employs TRBV11-2 and TRBJ2-7; D not certain. The CDR3 is 13 amino acids. The germline V and J ends were trimmed by 7 bases and 0 bases, with 10 bases remaining between them. Germline V gene lookup returns CDR1 SGHAT and CDR2 FQNNGV. The CDR3 loop is CASTAASSYEQYF. The CDR3 nucleotides are TGTGCCAGCACGGCCGCTTCCTCCTACGAGCAGTACTTC.

J is TRBJ2-7 and V is TRBV20-1, with 10 positions matching TRBD2. The CDR3 runs 16 residues. From germline, CDR1 is DFQATT and CDR2 SNEGSKA (reference sequence). J was trimmed by 0 bases and V by 4 bases; bases with no gene match: 9. CDR3 region: CSAKASGRDFSYEQYF. CDR3 nucleotides: TGCAGTGCTAAGGCTAGCGGGAGAGACTTCTCCTACGAGCAGTACTTC.

The chain recombines TRBV19 with TRBJ2-1; 10 bases line up with TRBD2. Trimming cost V 4 bases and J 4 bases; bases outside gene matches: 10. Germline CDR1 and CDR2: LNHDA and SQIVND (reference sequence). CDR3 size: 17 residues. For the CDR3, the DNA is TGTGCCAGTAGTACTCGACCCACTAGCGGGATGTACAATGAGCAGTTCTTC. Protein sequence: CASSTRPTSGMYNEQFF.

In its sample, this clonotype was seen once. This CDR3 reads CASSYSISENTEAFF. The CDR3 nucleotides read TGTGCCAGCAGTTACTCGATCAGCGAAAACACTGAAGCTTTCTTT. This chain uses TRBV6-5 with TRBJ1-1; the D is unclear. The CDR3 spans 15 residues. V was cut by 0 bases and J by 2 bases, with 10 bases left in between. Germline V gene lookup returns CDR1 MNHEY and CDR2 SVGAGI.

V gene TRBV10-3 combines with J gene TRBJ2-7; TRBD2 is a possible D gene (6 bases). This CDR3 has 13 amino acids. Germline CDR1 ENHRY, CDR2 SYGVKD. Trimming took off 4 bases at V and 3 bases at J, with 10 bases between the two ends. In DNA, the CDR3 is TGTGCCATCAGTGCGCGCGGGGACTACGAGCAGTACTTC. It translates to CAISARGDYEQYF.

The rearrangement joins TRBV9 to TRBJ1-1; TRBD1 matches at 10 bases. The CDR3 spans 14 residues. Losses at the gene ends were 0 bases for V and 6 bases for J; bases not matched to a gene: 2. Germline CDR1 is SGDLS and CDR2 is YYNGEE. Here the CDR3 reads CASSVGDRGSEAFF. In DNA form, the CDR3 reads TGTGCCAGCAGCGTAGGGGACAGGGGATCTGAAGCTTTCTTT.

In its sample, this clonotype was seen once. This chain links TRBV6-5 with TRBJ2-3; the D call may be TRBD1 or TRBD2 (5 bases each). The ends were cut back, 5 bases at V and 4 bases at J, with 13 bases in the middle. The CDR3 length is 14 residues. CDR1 and CDR2 (germline): MNHEY, SVGAGI. The CDR3 spells CASSPGPTPDTQYF. The CDR3 region has the DNA TGTGCCAGCAGTCCGGGACCTACCCCAGATACGCAGTATTTT.

The chain has TRBV19 and TRBJ2-1; the match to TRBD2 covers 15 bases. Germline CDR1 reads LNHDA; CDR2 reads SQIVND (reference sequence). V shed 6 bases, J shed 13 bases, and the junction held 10 bases outside the gene matches. The CDR3 loop spans 15 amino acids. The CDR3 DNA reads TGTGCCAGTAGCGCACCGGGACTAGCGGGAGGACGTCAGTTCTTC. Amino acid sequence: CASSAPGLAGGRQFF. Filled out from reference TRBV19 and TRBJ2-1, the complete variable domain reads DGGITQSPKYLFRKEGQNVTLSCEQNLNHDAMYWYRQDPGQGLRLIYYSQIVNDFQKGDIAEGYSVSREKKESFPLTVTSAQKNPTAFYLCASSAPGLAGGRQFFGPGTRLTVL.

The chain couples TRBV27 to TRBJ2-3, with D tentatively TRBD1 (6 bases). Germline CDR1 is MNHEY and CDR2 is SMNVEV (reference sequence). V gave up 6 bases and J gave up 5 bases, with 9 bases separating them. This CDR3 is built from 12 residues. The CDR3, as DNA: TGTGCCAGCAGCAGGGGAGAAGATACGCAGTATTTT. It translates to CASSRGEDTQYF.

This rearrangement joins TRBV20-1 to TRBJ2-3; D unresolved. V was shortened by 2 bases and J by 5 bases, with 5 bases between the two germline ends. The CDR3 extends over 11 amino acids. The germline V gene has CDR1 DFQATT and CDR2 SNEGSKA (reference sequence). The CDR3 bases are TGCAGTGCTAGACCATTAGATACGCAGTATTTT. Translating gives CSARPLDTQYF.

V is TRBV2 and J is TRBJ1-1; TRBD1 might be the D (6 bases). The CDR3 runs 14 residues. V was cut by 1 base and J by 1 base, with 7 bases left in between. CDR1 SNHLY and CDR2 FYNNEI come from the germline V gene. CDR3 in DNA: TGTGCCAGCAGTGAAGGGGGGCAGAACACTGAAGCTTTCTTT. Protein sequence: CASSEGGQNTEAFF.

CDR3 DNA sequence: TGTGCCAGCAGCCTCCCCAGGTACGCGGGAAATGAGCAGTTCTTC. Protein product: CASSLPRYAGNEQFF. The chain couples TRBV3-1 to TRBJ2-1; D possibly corresponds to TRBD2 (6 bases). CDR1 is LGHDT and CDR2 is YNNKEL in the germline V gene (reference sequence). The CDR3 has 15 amino acids. Trimming cost V 4 bases and J 7 bases, with 17 bases left between them.

The chain recombines TRBV5-1 with TRBJ2-1; 8 positions agree with TRBD2. There are 14 residues in the CDR3. Germline V gene data show CDR1 as SGHRS and CDR2 as YFSETQ. V trimming: 4 bases; J trimming: 5 bases; junction bases outside the gene matches: 5. This CDR3 reads CASSQGLVNNEQFF. Here the CDR3 DNA reads TGCGCCAGCAGCCAGGGACTAGTAAACAATGAGCAGTTCTTC.

The chain couples TRBV28 to TRBJ1-1; D gene uncertain. The CDR3 extends over 15 amino acids. V lost 6 bases to trimming and J lost 1 base, with 15 bases between them. CDR1 and CDR2 from the germline V gene are MDHEN and SYDVKM. The chain's CDR3 is CASSSFSLGNTEAFF. CDR3 coding DNA: TGTGCCAGCAGCTCCTTCTCCCTCGGGAACACTGAAGCTTTCTTT.

The V and J genes are TRBV28 and TRBJ1-1; D uncertain. This CDR3 contains 11 residues. V shed 5 bases and J shed 11 bases, with 12 bases lying between them. Germline V gene lookup returns CDR1 MDHEN and CDR2 SYDVKM. The CDR3 DNA follows: TGTGCCAGCAGTCTGACATCTCGGGCTTTCTTT. Encoded protein: CASSLTSRAFF.

The V call is TRBV19, the J call TRBJ1-2, with D possibly matching TRBD1 (5 bases). Germline V CDR1 and CDR2: LNHDA, SQIVND (reference sequence). Trimming took 5 bases from V and 2 from J, leaving 9 bases between them. The CDR3 is 13 residues long. The CDR3, as DNA: TGTGCCAGTAGTTCGGGGCAGAACTATGGCTACACCTTC. Translating it yields CASSSGQNYGYTF.

V is TRBV29-1 and J is TRBJ2-4; TRBD1 matches at 7 bases. Per germline, CDR1 SQVTM and CDR2 ANQGSEA. This CDR3 is 14 amino acids long. The V gene end was trimmed by 5 bases and the J gene end by 0 bases; junction bases not matched to a gene: 4. DNA of the CDR3: TGCAGCGTTTGGGACAGCCTAGCCAAAAACATTCAGTACTTC. Its translation is CSVWDSLAKNIQYF. Full variable domain (outside the CDR3, taken from reference TRBV29-1 and TRBJ2-4): SAVISQKPSRDICQRGTSLTIQCQVDSQVTMMFWYRQQPGQSLTLIATANQGSEATYESGFVIDKFPISRPNLTFSTLTVSNMSPEDSSIYLCSVWDSLAKNIQYFGAGTRLSVL.